The clone carrying this T cell receptor beta chain was counted ten times or more. This sample was taken from a study of spatial heterogeneity in lung cancer. Via MiXCR, TCRdb re-called the 5' RACE reads, giving one row per CDR3 protein. This sample has approximately 25,000 distinct CDR3 sequences; around 7% occur once, and the top ten carry more than 13%. With 5 bases removed from V and 1 base from J, the gap between germline ends came to 6 bases. This CDR3 contains 12 residues. Documented time point: sample taken at primary tumor resection. Donation came from 70 or so patients with untreated early-stage non-small cell lung cancer.

The receptor comes from a male donor with early-stage non-small cell lung cancer. The sample in question was PBMCs, obtained at surgery. This chain links TRBV12-3 or TRBV12-4 with TRBJ2-7; D unclear. For the CDR3, the DNA is TGTGCCAGCAGTGACGGATCCTACGAGCAGTACTTC. Encoded protein: CASSDGSYEQYF.